This T cell receptor (beta chain) was sequenced during a study of tumor and adjacent non-tumor tissue in lung cancer. RNA was extracted from bulk tissue without any cell sorting. Germline CDR1 reads MDHEN; CDR2 reads SYDVKM. The CDR3 sequence is 14 residues long. TCRbeta libraries were built with three rounds of nested PCR, modified from ARM-PCR. TCRdb re-called the multiplex PCR reads with MiXCR, one entry per CDR3 protein. The repertoire includes around 70,000 distinct CDR3 sequences, 60% of them detected once, and 20% to 25% sits in the top ten. In the case of this clonotype: A much larger clone is a single base away; this may be a read error.

The clonotype originates from a man aged 45 to 65 with non-small cell lung cancer. The gene calls are TRBV28 and TRBJ1-1; 8 bases map to TRBD1. The source material was lung tumor tissue. The CDR3 loop reads CASSPGQAGTESFF. CDR3 nucleotides: TGTGCCAGCAGTCCGGGACAGGCGGGAACTGAATCTTTCTTT.